The text below deals with one T cell receptor beta chain. The antigen this receptor binds is unknown. The junction departs from the called germline gene at one end, perhaps through a read error. The CDR3 has 16 amino acids, counting the end cysteine and phenylalanine. The kept DNA is CDR3 alone, 48 bases in frame from the first base. The CDR1 and CDR2 encoded by the germline V gene (reference sequence) are MNHEY and SMNVEV. This specimen belongs to a study of molecular identifiers for immune sequencing clone quantification (dated by TCRdb to the late 2010s). About the study as a whole: In a replicate experiment, RNA from around 20,000 or 100,000 naive CD8 T cells was split into five aliquots, four of which were sequenced. This methods study benchmarked molecular-identifier clustering-based TCR repertoire sequencing (MIDCIRS) and TCR RNA copy counting, using CD8 T cells to do so.

The protocol used for the library was PCR. The sequencer listed for this sample is Illumina HiSeq 4000. Bulk TCR libraries were generated as previously described, with the TCR primers listed in Table S5 used. The Qiagen AllPrep DNA/RNA kit was used to purify total RNA. Reads from multiple sequencing runs of the same library were pooled before analysis. Regarding the original processing steps: Reads were retained only if the reads had an exact TCR constant sequence, and the retained reads were trimmed to 150 nt and grouped according to their 12-nt molecular barcodes. Reads inside each barcode group were sub-clustered using a 15% Levenshtein threshold, and a quality-weighted consensus sequence was constructed for each RNA molecule. Non-functional sequences were removed, as were lower-count sequences one edit away from another. Barcode sub-clusters with fewer than 20% of the maximum read count were removed, based on fitting two negative binomial distributions. TCRdb reanalyzed the raw reads on its own, using fastp at Q25 for trimming and MiXCR for clone calling, and kept in-frame beta chains. Identical CDR3 proteins give one entry, which carries the most common genes and DNA. Clone size and V and J calls follow TCRdb, not the original study. The table for this sample lists approximately 670,000 distinct CDR3 sequences; about 20% of them were counted only once. Clones ranked in the top ten supply 0.75% to 0.95% of the sample.

Libraries of naive CD8 T cells were generated from roughly 21,000 to 960,000 sorted cells, with 10%, 30% or 50% of the purified RNA used. On a BD FACSAria II, naive CD8 T cells were FACS-sorted as CD8+CD4-CCR7+CD45RA+ and collected into RLT Plus buffer. Approximately nine TCR copies' worth of Jurkat RNA were spiked into about 20,000-1,000,000 naive CD8 T cell samples to test detection sensitivity. Enrichment of CD8 T cells was done with RosetteSep CD8+ T Cell Enrichment Cocktail plus Ficoll-Paque, and ACK red cell lysis came afterward. General study outcomes and caveats: Identical TCR molecules sharing a barcode could cause highly expanded clone sizes to be underestimated. Spiked-in Jurkat TCR RNA equivalent to a single cell was reported to be detectable even among 850,000 to 1,000,000 naive CD8 T cells. Spiked-in Jurkat TCR RNA (about ten copies' worth), which is not part of the donor repertoire, was contained in the naive libraries. When barcode sub-clustering was omitted, TCR diversity was inflated by chimeric consensus sequences, with chimeras reaching as high as 47%. In CMV-specific effector cells, clones with more than 20 RNA copies contained over 97% of molecules, whereas in naive cells such clones contained under 1% of molecules. Modeling gave 3 to 3.5 recovered TCR RNA copies per cell versus around 9.9 by digital PCR, implying about 30% capture efficiency.

The chain is assembled from TRBV27 and TRBJ2-7, with 7 bases in between that match TRBD2. The receptor comes from a human donor in good health. Some libraries in this study had Jurkat cell RNA spiked in. Sample: naive CD8+ T cells from blood, with Jurkat cell RNA spiked in. The cell subset or site label for this specimen denotes: FACS-sorted CD8+CD4-CCR7+CD45RA+ naive T cells. The base sequence is TGTGCCAGCAGTTTGGGGGGGATGGATGTAACCTACGAGCAGTGCTTC. This sequence encodes CASSLGGMDVTYEQCF.